The entry below describes one TCR beta chain. The antigen is undetermined. The PCR contained 60 Vbeta and 13 Jbeta primers. The assay was immunoSEQ multiplex PCR, and TCRdb's table has in-frame clones only and misses some. The sample has 95,000 to 110,000 clones, about three quarters seen once; the top ten hold around 7.4%. This entry comes from a study of cytomegalovirus exposure and HLA in healthy donors. Broader study findings: In a later analysis, HLA-associated beta chains showed higher expansion and lower generation probabilities than comparable chains. In vitro confirmation showed a few CMV-associated chains to be CMV antigen specific.

Germline loops: CDR1 LNHNV, CDR2 YYDKDF (reference sequence). CDR3 length: 17 amino acids. The ends lost 5 bases at V and 2 bases at J; junction bases unmatched: 8. This chain joins TRBV15 and TRBJ2-3; 12 nucleotides align to TRBD2. The source material was PBMCs. The sequence came from a man aged 25-45 years in good health and CMV-seronegative. CDR3 sequence reads: CATSERLAGAHTDTQYF. The CDR3 DNA is TGTGCCACCAGCGAGCGACTAGCGGGGGCACACACAGATACGCAGTATTTT. Based on the CDR3 plus reference TRBV15 and TRBJ2-3, the full variable domain is DAMVIQNPRYQVTQFGKPVTLSCSQTLNHNVMYWYQQKSSQAPKLLFHYYDKDFNNEADTPDNFQSRRPNTSFCFLDIRSPGLGDTAMYLCATSERLAGAHTDTQYFGPGTRLTVL.